The following is a T cell receptor beta chain sequence with its context. Each 10 ml fresh peripheral blood draw supplied the PBMCs. CDR1 and CDR2 (germline): ENHRY, SYGVKD. This CDR3 has 12 residues. V was clipped by 1 base and J by 7 bases, with 5 bases between them. The CDR3 regions of TCR beta were amplified from RNA transcripts. During a first-round RT-PCR of the TCR CDR3, the HTBI primer set was used. Using its own MiXCR run on the multiplex PCR reads, TCRdb lists one record per CDR3 protein. The data hold 190,000 or so distinct CDR3 sequences, with around 19% observed a single time. The source of the sample is a study of T cells in Graves' hyperthyroidism and ophthalmopathy.

V usage is TRBV10-3 and J usage is TRBJ1-5; D is ambiguous. The source material was blood. The source of this sequence is a man aged 35 to 55 with Graves' hyperthyroidism. The CDR3 reads CAISEYEQPQHF. The CDR3 nucleotides are TGTGCCATCAGTGAGTATGAGCAGCCCCAGCATTTT.